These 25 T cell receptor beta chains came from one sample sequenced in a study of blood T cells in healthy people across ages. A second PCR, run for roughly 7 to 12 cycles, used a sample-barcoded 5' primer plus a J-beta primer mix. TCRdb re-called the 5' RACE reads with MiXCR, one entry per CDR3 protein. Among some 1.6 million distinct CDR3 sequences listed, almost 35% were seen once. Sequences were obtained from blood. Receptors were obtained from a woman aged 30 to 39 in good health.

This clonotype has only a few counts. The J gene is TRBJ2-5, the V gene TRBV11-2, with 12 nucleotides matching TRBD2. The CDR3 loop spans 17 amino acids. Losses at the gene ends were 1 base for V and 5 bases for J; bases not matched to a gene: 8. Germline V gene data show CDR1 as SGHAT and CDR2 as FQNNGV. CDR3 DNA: TGTGCCAGCAGCTTAGTTCTAGCGGGAGGGCCGGGGGAGACCCAGTACTTC. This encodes CASSLVLAGGPGETQYF.

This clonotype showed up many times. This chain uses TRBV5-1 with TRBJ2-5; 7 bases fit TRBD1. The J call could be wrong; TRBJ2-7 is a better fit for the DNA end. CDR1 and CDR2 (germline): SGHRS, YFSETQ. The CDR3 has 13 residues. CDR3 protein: CASSNRQGSEQYF. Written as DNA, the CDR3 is TGCGCCAGCAGCAATCGACAGGGCTCCGAGCAGTACTTC.

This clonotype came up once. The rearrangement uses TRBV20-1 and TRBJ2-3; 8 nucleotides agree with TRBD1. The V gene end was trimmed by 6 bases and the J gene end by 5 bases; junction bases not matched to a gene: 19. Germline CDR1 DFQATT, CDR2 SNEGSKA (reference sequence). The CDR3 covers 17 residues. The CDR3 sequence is CSANPPTSGGEGDTQYF. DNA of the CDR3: TGCAGTGCAAACCCCCCGACCTCAGGGGGCGAAGGAGATACGCAGTATTTT.

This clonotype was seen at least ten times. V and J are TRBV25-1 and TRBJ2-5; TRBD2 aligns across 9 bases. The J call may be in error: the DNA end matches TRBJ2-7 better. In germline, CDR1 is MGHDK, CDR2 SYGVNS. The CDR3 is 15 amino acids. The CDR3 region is CASSPQSRGGFEQYF. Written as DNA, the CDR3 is TGTGCCAGCAGTCCCCAATCGCGGGGGGGGTTCGAGCAGTACTTC.

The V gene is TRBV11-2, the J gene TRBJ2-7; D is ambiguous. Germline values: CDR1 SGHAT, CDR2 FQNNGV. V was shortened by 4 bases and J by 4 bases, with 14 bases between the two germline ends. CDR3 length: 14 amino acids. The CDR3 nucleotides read TGTGCCAGCAGCTCATCAATGAAACCTTACGAGCAGTACTTC. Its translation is CASSSSMKPYEQYF.

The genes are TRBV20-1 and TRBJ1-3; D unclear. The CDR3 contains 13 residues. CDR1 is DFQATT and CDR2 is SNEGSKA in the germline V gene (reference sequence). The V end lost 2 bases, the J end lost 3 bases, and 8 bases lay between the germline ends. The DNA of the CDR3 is TGCAGTGCTAGATCCGGGTATGGAAACACCATATATTTT. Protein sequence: CSARSGYGNTIYF.

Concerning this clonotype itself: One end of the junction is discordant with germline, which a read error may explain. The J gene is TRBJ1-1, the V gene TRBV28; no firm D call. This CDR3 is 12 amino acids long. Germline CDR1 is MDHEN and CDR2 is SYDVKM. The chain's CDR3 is CATNGRNAEAFF. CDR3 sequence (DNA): TGTGCCACCAACGGACGGAACGCTGAAGCTTTCTTT.

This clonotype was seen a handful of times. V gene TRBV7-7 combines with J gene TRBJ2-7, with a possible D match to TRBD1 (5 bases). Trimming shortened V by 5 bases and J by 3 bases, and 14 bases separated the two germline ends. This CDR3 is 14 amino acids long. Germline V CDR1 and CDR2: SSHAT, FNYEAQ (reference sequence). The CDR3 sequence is CASSQGLTDYEQYF. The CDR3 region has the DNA TGTGCCAGCAGCCAGGGCCTGACGGACTACGAGCAGTACTTC.

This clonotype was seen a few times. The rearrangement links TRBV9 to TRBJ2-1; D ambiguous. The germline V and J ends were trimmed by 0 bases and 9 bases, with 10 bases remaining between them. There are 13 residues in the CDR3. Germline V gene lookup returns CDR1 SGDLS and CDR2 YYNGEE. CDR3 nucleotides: TGTGCCAGCAGCGTAGTGGTAGCCACTGAGCAGTTCTTC. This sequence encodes CASSVVVATEQFF.

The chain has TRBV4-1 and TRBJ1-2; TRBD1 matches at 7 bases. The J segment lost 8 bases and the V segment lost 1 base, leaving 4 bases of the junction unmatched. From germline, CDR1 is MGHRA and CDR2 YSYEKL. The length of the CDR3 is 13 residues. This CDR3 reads CASSQGDSVGYTF. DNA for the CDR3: TGCGCCAGCAGCCAAGGGGACAGCGTCGGCTACACCTTC.

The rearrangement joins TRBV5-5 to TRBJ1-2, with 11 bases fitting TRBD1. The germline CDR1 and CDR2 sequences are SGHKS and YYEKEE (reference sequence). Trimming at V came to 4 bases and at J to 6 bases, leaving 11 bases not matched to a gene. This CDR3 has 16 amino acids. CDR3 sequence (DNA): TGTGCCAGCAGCGAAGAGGGACAGGGGGTACTTAATGGCTACACCTTC. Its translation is CASSEEGQGVLNGYTF.

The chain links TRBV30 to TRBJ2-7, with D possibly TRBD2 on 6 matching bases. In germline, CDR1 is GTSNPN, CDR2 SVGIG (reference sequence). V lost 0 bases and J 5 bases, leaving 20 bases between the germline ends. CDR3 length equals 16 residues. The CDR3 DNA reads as TGTGCCTGGAGTGTATACGGGGGAAGGTTTGGCCACGAGCAGTACTTC. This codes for CAWSVYGGRFGHEQYF.

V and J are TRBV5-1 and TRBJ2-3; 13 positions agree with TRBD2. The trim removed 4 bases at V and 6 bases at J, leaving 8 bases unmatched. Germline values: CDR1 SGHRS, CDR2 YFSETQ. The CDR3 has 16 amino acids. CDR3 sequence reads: CASSRRTSGGWDTQYF. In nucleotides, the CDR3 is TGCGCCAGCAGCCGACGGACTAGCGGGGGCTGGGATACGCAGTATTTT.

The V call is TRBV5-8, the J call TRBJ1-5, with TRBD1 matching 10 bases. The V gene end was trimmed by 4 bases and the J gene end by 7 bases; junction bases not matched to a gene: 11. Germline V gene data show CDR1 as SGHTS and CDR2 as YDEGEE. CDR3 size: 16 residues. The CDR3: CASSPDGTGVNQPQHF. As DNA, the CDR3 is TGTGCCAGCAGCCCCGATGGGACAGGGGTCAACCAGCCCCAGCATTTT.

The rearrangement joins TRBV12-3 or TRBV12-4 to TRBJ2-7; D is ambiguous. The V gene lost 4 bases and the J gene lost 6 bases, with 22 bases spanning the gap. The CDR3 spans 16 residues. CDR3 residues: CASSSSRLARPGEQYF. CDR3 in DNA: TGTGCCAGCAGTTCCTCCCGACTCGCGCGGCCGGGCGAGCAGTACTTC.

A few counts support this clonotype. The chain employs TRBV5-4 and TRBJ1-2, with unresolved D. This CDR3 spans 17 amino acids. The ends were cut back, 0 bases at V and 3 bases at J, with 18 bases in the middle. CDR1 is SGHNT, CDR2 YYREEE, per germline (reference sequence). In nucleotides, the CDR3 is TGTGCCAGCAGCTTGGGTCGGAGGCGAGTTACAGACTATGGCTACACCTTC. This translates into CASSLGRRRVTDYGYTF.

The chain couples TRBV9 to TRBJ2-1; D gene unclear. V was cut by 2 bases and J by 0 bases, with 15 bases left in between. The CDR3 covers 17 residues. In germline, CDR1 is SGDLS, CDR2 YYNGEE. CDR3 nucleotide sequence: TGTGCCAGCAGCGTGGCAGGCAAGGCCGGCTCCTACAATGAGCAGTTCTTC. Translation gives CASSVAGKAGSYNEQFF.

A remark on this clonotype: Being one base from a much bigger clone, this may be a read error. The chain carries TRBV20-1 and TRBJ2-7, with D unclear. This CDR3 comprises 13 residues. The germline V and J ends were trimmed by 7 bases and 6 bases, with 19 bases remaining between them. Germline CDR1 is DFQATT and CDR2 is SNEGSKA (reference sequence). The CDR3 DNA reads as TGCAGTGTTAGGGTTGTCCCCGTCACCGAGCAGTACTTC. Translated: CSVRVVPVTEQYF.

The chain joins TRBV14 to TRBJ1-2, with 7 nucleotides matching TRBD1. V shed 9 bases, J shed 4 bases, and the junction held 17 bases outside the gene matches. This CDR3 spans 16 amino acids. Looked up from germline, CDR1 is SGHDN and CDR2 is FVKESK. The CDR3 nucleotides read TGTGCCAGTTCCGGGACAGCGGATCCGGGTGTCTATGGCTACACCTTC. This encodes CASSGTADPGVYGYTF.

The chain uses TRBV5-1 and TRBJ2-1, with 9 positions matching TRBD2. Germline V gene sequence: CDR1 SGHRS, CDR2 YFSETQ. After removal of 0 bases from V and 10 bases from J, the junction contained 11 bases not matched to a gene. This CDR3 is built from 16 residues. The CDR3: CASSLDGSGSAREQFF. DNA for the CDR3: TGCGCCAGCAGCTTGGACGGTAGCGGGAGTGCTAGGGAGCAGTTCTTC.

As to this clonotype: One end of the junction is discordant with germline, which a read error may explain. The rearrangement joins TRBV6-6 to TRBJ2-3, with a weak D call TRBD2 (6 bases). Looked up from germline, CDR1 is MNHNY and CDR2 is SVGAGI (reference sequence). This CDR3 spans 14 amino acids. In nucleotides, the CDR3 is TGTGCCAGCGGTTACGGAGGGGGCACAGATACGCAGTATTTT. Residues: CASGYGGGTDTQYF.

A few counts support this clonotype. The CDR3 coding sequence is TGTGCCAGCAGCAATAGGGAAGATACGCAGTATTTT. Translated: CASSNREDTQYF. The chain links TRBV21-1 to TRBJ2-3. TRBV21-1 is noted as a pseudogene. This CDR3 spans 12 amino acids.

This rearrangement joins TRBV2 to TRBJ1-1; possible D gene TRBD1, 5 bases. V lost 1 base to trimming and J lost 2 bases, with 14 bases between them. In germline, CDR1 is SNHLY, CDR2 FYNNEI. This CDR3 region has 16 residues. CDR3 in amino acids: CASSEEPGRRNTEAFF. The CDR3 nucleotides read TGTGCCAGCAGTGAAGAGCCAGGGAGGAGAAACACTGAAGCTTTCTTT. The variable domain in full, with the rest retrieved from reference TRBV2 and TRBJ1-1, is EPEVTQTPSHQVTQMGQEVILRCVPISNHLYFYWYRQILGQKVEFLVSFYNNEISEKSEIFDDQFSVERPDGSNFTLKIRSTKLEDSAMYFCASSEEPGRRNTEAFFGQGTRLTVV.

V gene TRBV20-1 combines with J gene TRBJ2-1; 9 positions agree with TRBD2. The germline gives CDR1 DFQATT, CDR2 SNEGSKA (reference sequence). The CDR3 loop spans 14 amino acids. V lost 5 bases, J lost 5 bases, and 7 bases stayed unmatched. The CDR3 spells CSAYGLAPDNEQFF. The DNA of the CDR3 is TGCAGTGCTTATGGACTAGCGCCTGACAATGAGCAGTTCTTC.

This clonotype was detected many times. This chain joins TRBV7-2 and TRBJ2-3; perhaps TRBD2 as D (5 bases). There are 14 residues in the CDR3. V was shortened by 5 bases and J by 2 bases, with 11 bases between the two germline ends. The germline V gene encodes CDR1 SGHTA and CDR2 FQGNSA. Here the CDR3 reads CASSLERYTDTQYF. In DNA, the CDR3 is TGTGCCAGCAGCCTCGAGCGGTACACAGATACGCAGTATTTT.